Below are 25 T cell receptor beta chains sequenced from a single sample in a study of T cell responses to AZD1222 COVID-19 vaccine (dated by TCRdb to the early 2020s). The time point label, read with the paper, signifies: baseline before first vaccination. The protocol used for the library was the immunoSEQ multiplex PCR assay. What TCRdb holds here is the immuneACCESS table cut down to in-frame rearrangements. Part of the clones is not present; checked against another copy, under half of the missing clones reflect an unresolved V gene, and the others are unexplained. This sample lists 100,000 or so clones; 80% to 90% were detected once. The ten biggest clones cover more than 15% of the sample. This sample comprised peripheral blood, obtained on day 0 of AZD1222 vaccination. These receptor sequences come from an adult in good health.

The J gene is TRBJ2-5, the V gene TRBV5-1, with 10 nucleotides matching TRBD1. Looked up from germline, CDR1 is SGHRS and CDR2 is YFSETQ. The CDR3 is made up of 16 amino acids. V shed 5 bases and J 4 bases; nucleotides not matched to a gene: 11. CDR3: CASRTGTGVSGETQYF. The CDR3 DNA is TGCGCCAGCAGGACCGGGACAGGGGTTTCCGGAGAGACCCAGTACTTC.

The gene calls are TRBV29-1 and TRBJ1-2; the match to TRBD1 covers 9 bases. V was clipped by 4 bases and J by 3 bases; unmatched bases: 9. Germline V CDR1 and CDR2: SQVTM, ANQGSEA. The length of the CDR3 is 15 residues. CDR3 residues: CSVGLGRQGDYGYTF. CDR3 nucleotides: TGCAGCGTTGGGCTTGGGCGACAGGGGGACTATGGCTACACCTTC.

The chain is built from TRBV7-2 and TRBJ2-3; D unclear. The germline CDR1 and CDR2 sequences are SGHTA and FQGNSA. CDR3 length: 16 residues. V was pared by 1 base and J by 0 bases, with 11 bases between. In DNA form, the CDR3 reads TGTGCCAGCAGCTTAGGCGCGGCTACTAGCACAGATACGCAGTATTTT. Its translation: CASSLGAATSTDTQYF.

The CDR3 loop is CASSLGGTGHMGAQYF. CDR3 in DNA: TGTGCCAGCAGCTTAGGTGGGACAGGGCATATGGGGGCCCAGTACTTC. The J gene is TRBJ2-5, the V gene TRBV7-2; 9 bases match TRBD1. Trimming at V came to 1 base and at J to 9 bases, leaving 12 bases not matched to a gene. The CDR3 loop spans 16 amino acids. Germline values: CDR1 SGHTA, CDR2 FQGNSA. Combining the CDR3 with reference TRBV7-2 and TRBJ2-5 gives the whole variable domain GAGVSQSPSNKVTEKGKDVELRCDPISGHTALYWYRQSLGQGLEFLIYFQGNSAPDKSGLPSDRFSAERTGGSVSTLTIQRTQQEDSAVYLCASSLGGTGHMGAQYFGPGTRLLVL.

V and J are TRBV5-1 and TRBJ1-1, with TRBD1 matching 7 bases. CDR1 is SGHRS, CDR2 YFSETQ, per germline. The J segment lost 0 bases and the V segment lost 5 bases, leaving 7 bases of the junction unmatched. CDR3 length: 15 amino acids. The CDR3 spells CASSPTGQLNTEAFF. The CDR3 nucleotides are TGCGCCAGCAGTCCGACGGGACAGTTGAACACTGAAGCTTTCTTT.

The gene calls are TRBV27 and TRBJ1-1; 7 bases are shared with TRBD1. This CDR3 is built from 15 residues. Trimming took 6 bases from V and 1 from J; bases not matched to a gene: 8. Germline V gene sequence: CDR1 MNHEY, CDR2 SMNVEV (reference sequence). CDR3 DNA sequence: TGTGCCAGCAGCCCCGAGGGACAGAGGAACACTGAAGCTTTCTTT. Encoded protein: CASSPEGQRNTEAFF.

The rearrangement uses TRBV19 and TRBJ1-5; D unclear. The germline V and J ends were trimmed by 4 bases and 7 bases, with 11 bases remaining between them. Germline V lookup: CDR1 LNHDA, CDR2 SQIVND (reference sequence). The CDR3 covers 13 residues. The CDR3 region has the DNA TGTGCCAGTAGTACAACAAGCCAGCAGCCCCAGCATTTT. Protein product: CASSTTSQQPQHF.

The chain combines TRBV25-1 with TRBJ2-1; 7 bases align to TRBD2. Germline V lookup: CDR1 MGHDK, CDR2 SYGVNS. The CDR3 covers 15 residues. V shed 3 bases and J 3 bases; nucleotides not matched to a gene: 5. Here the CDR3 reads CASSDAGVLYNEQFF. The CDR3 DNA sequence: TGTGCCAGCAGTGACGCGGGGGTCCTCTACAATGAGCAGTTCTTC. The full variable domain, with the rest looked up from reference TRBV25-1 and TRBJ2-1, is EADIYQTPRYLVIGTGKKITLECSQTMGHDKMYWYQQDPGMELHLIHYSYGVNSTEKGDLSSESTVSRIRTEHFPLTLESARPSHTSQYLCASSDAGVLYNEQFFGPGTRLTVL.

V and J are TRBV5-6 and TRBJ1-6, with TRBD1 identical over 9 bases. CDR1 is SGHDT and CDR2 is YYEEEE in the germline V gene. The V and J ends lost 4 bases and 9 bases, in that order; junction bases with no gene match: 5. This CDR3 region has 14 residues. In nucleotides, the CDR3 is TGTGCCAGCAGCGCGGACAGGGGAGGTTCACCCCTCCACTTT. Translating gives CASSADRGGSPLHF.

V is TRBV3-1 (or the pseudogene TRBV3-2) and J is TRBJ1-2; D perhaps matches TRBD1 (5 bases). Trimming removed 2 bases at V and 10 bases at J, with 14 bases between. The germline gives CDR1 LGHDT, CDR2 YNNKEL (reference sequence). The CDR3 is 13 residues long. This chain's CDR3 is CASSQNRDDDYTF. CDR3 DNA: TGTGCCAGCAGCCAAAACCGGGACGACGACTACACCTTC.

This chain uses TRBV5-1 with TRBJ2-7; possibly TRBD2 for D (5 bases). This CDR3 spans 15 amino acids. V lost 0 bases to trimming and J lost 1 base, with 11 bases between them. CDR1 and CDR2 (germline): SGHRS, YFSETQ. CDR3 coding DNA: TGCGCCAGCAGCTTGGCCTCGGGGTGGTCCTACGAGCAGTACTTC. Amino acid sequence: CASSLASGWSYEQYF.

The chain recombines TRBV19 with TRBJ1-1; a weak D match, TRBD1 (6 bases). In germline, CDR1 is LNHDA, CDR2 SQIVND (reference sequence). Between the trimmed V and J ends, which lost 8 bases and 1 base, there was a span of 17 bases. The CDR3 length is 15 residues. CDR3 coding DNA: TGTGCCAGTTCTCCTCTAACCAGGGGGAACACTGAAGCTTTCTTT. Its translation is CASSPLTRGNTEAFF.

The CDR3 sequence: CASSEAGRLLGGGYTF. For the CDR3, the DNA is TGTGCCAGCAGTGAAGCTGGAAGGCTCCTCGGGGGTGGCTACACCTTC. The V and J genes are TRBV6-1 and TRBJ1-2; D might be TRBD1 (5 bases). V shed 0 bases and J shed 7 bases, with 18 bases lying between them. CDR3 length: 16 residues. Germline CDR1 is MNHNS and CDR2 is SASEGT.

The chain couples TRBV4-1 to TRBJ2-7; weak D call: TRBD1 (6 bases). Germline CDR1 MGHRA, CDR2 YSYEKL. V gave up 1 base and J gave up 3 bases, with 10 bases separating them. The CDR3 runs to 14 residues. The DNA for the CDR3 is TGCGCCAGCAGCCAAGGGGACACCTACTACGAGCAGTACTTC. It yields the protein CASSQGDTYYEQYF.

The chain couples TRBV11-3 to TRBJ1-5; a possible D gene is TRBD1 (5 bases). Germline values: CDR1 SGHNT, CDR2 YENEEA. The CDR3 has 15 residues. Trimming took 0 bases from V and 9 from J, leaving 15 bases between them. The CDR3 reads CASSLDSGPASPQHF. CDR3 DNA: TGTGCCAGCAGCTTAGATTCAGGGCCCGCGTCGCCCCAGCATTTT.

This clone has only one observation. The V call is TRBV4-3, the J call TRBJ2-1; D perhaps matches TRBD2 (6 bases). V was shortened by 1 base and J by 7 bases, with 11 bases between the two germline ends. Germline V gene lookup returns CDR1 LGHNA and CDR2 YSLEER. CDR3 length: 14 residues. The CDR3 spells CASSQVELANEQFF. DNA of the CDR3: TGCGCCAGCAGCCAAGTTGAACTAGCTAATGAGCAGTTCTTC.

This clone was recorded a few times. The chain has TRBV7-3 and TRBJ2-3, with a tentative D call TRBD1 (6 bases). Trimming removed 5 bases from V and 0 bases from J, with 12 bases in between. The V gene's germline CDR1 is SGHTA and CDR2 FQGTGA. The CDR3 is made up of 15 amino acids. CDR3 sequence reads: CASSPQGGSTDTQYF. CDR3 sequence (DNA): TGTGCCAGCAGCCCACAGGGCGGGAGCACAGATACGCAGTATTTT.

This clone came up a few times. The chain carries TRBV25-1 and TRBJ1-3; weak D call: TRBD1 (5 bases). Germline CDR1 and CDR2: MGHDK and SYGVNS. Trimming stripped 3 bases from V and 2 bases from J, with 8 bases between. The CDR3 length is 14 residues. The CDR3 protein is CASSDRAPGNTIYF. The CDR3 coding sequence is TGTGCCAGCAGTGACAGGGCCCCTGGAAACACCATATATTTT.

The genes are TRBV18 and TRBJ2-7; either TRBD1 or TRBD2 may fit D (5 bases each). V was pared by 5 bases and J by 2 bases, with 10 bases between. The CDR3 consists of 13 residues. The germline CDR1 and CDR2 sequences are KGHSH and LQKENI. CDR3 bases: TGTGCCAGCTCAAGGGACGGAGCCTACGAGCAGTACTTC. As protein: CASSRDGAYEQYF.

V usage is TRBV13 and J usage is TRBJ1-2; D call uncertain. With 5 bases removed from V and 0 bases from J, the gap between germline ends came to 10 bases. The CDR3 is 14 residues long. Per the germline V gene, CDR1 is PRHDT and CDR2 is FYEKMQ (reference sequence). The CDR3 DNA follows: TGTGCCAGCAGCCGGGATCGGGCTAACTATGGCTACACCTTC. Its translation is CASSRDRANYGYTF.

The V gene is TRBV9, the J gene TRBJ1-2; a possible D gene is TRBD1 (6 bases). The CDR3 covers 14 residues. V lost 4 bases and J lost 3, with 13 bases in between. CDR1 is SGDLS, CDR2 YYNGEE, per germline. The CDR3 sequence is CASSTTGRYYGYTF. DNA of the CDR3: TGTGCCAGCAGCACGACAGGACGATACTATGGCTACACCTTC. Drawing the rest from reference TRBV9 and TRBJ1-2, the complete variable domain is DSGVTQTPKHLITATGQRVTLRCSPRSGDLSVYWYQQSLDQGLQFLIQYYNGEERAKGNILERFSAQQFPDLHSELNLSSLELGDSALYFCASSTTGRYYGYTFGSGTRLTVV.

The CDR3 region has the DNA TGTGCCAGCAGCTTCCAACAGGGGGCGCCAAGAGAAGCTTTCTTT. Translation gives CASSFQQGAPREAFF. This sequence joins TRBV11-2 and TRBJ1-1; 9 bases are shared with TRBD1. This CDR3 region has 15 residues. The V segment lost 3 bases and the J segment 8 bases; nucleotides outside the gene matches: 10. CDR1 SGHAT and CDR2 FQNNGV come from the germline V gene.

The rearrangement uses TRBV30 and TRBJ1-6; D is unresolved. The CDR3 is 13 amino acids. V shed 2 bases and J shed 7 bases, with 9 bases lying between them. Per the germline V gene, CDR1 is GTSNPN and CDR2 is SVGIG (reference sequence). CDR3 residues: CAWSKALNSPLHF. The CDR3 region has the DNA TGTGCCTGGAGTAAGGCGTTAAATTCACCCCTCCACTTT.

The chain combines TRBV7-3 with TRBJ2-2; D is undetermined. Deletions cut 5 bases from V and 5 bases from J, with 6 bases between. This CDR3 comprises 12 residues. The V gene's germline CDR1 is SGHTA and CDR2 FQGTGA. CDR3 protein: CASSTYTGELFF. The CDR3 DNA reads TGTGCCAGCAGCACCTATACCGGGGAGCTGTTTTTT.

Only one count was recorded for this clone. The V and J genes are TRBV11-2 and TRBJ2-1, with 8 bases fitting TRBD2. V trimming: 0 bases; J trimming: 5 bases; junction bases outside the gene matches: 3. The germline V gene encodes CDR1 SGHAT and CDR2 FQNNGV. This CDR3 spans 15 amino acids. As DNA, the CDR3 is TGTGCCAGCAGCTTAGAAGCGGGGGCGCACAATGAGCAGTTCTTC. Translating gives CASSLEAGAHNEQFF.